A single sample is the source of the 14 T cell receptor beta chains below, sequenced in a study of T-cell memory formation after mild COVID-19. TCRdb reprocessed the 5' RACE reads with MiXCR, giving one entry per CDR3 protein. The sample records fewer than 350,000 distinct CDR3 sequences, roughly 18% being singletons. The sequencing sample was made of PBMCs or a T cell subset sorted from them (not recorded which). Receptor source: a man between 18 and 35 years old who had mild COVID-19 (a few samples of this study predate the infection). Cell type and time point are not known.

This clonotype has just one count. This rearrangement joins TRBV2 to TRBJ1-1; possible D gene TRBD1, 5 bases. The ends were cut back, 6 bases at V and 4 bases at J, with 15 bases in the middle. CDR1 and CDR2 from the germline V gene are SNHLY and FYNNEI. This CDR3 has 14 amino acids. CDR3 protein: CASRTRVGSTEAFF. The CDR3 DNA reads TGTGCCAGCAGGACCAGGGTAGGGAGCACTGAAGCTTTCTTT.

In this sample, this clonotype turned up a few times. The V and J genes are TRBV15 and TRBJ1-1, with a tentative D call TRBD1 (6 bases). This CDR3 region has 14 residues. Trimming left V 0 bases short and J 9 bases short, with 14 bases between. CDR1 is LNHNV, CDR2 YYDKDF, per germline (reference sequence). CDR3 nucleotide sequence: TGTGCCACCAGCAGAGATCGGGGAGGGGGGAAAGCTTTCTTT. This translates into CATSRDRGGGKAFF. Supplemented by reference TRBV15 and TRBJ1-1, the full variable domain reads DAMVIQNPRYQVTQFGKPVTLSCSQTLNHNVMYWYQQKSSQAPKLLFHYYDKDFNNEADTPDNFQSRRPNTSFCFLDIRSPGLGDTAMYLCATSRDRGGGKAFFGQGTRLTVV.

In this sample, this clonotype turned up a few times. The rearrangement joins TRBV28 to TRBJ2-4, with D maybe TRBD1 (5 bases). V lost 5 bases and J 0 bases, leaving 17 bases between the germline ends. The CDR3 length is 17 residues. Germline V gene data show CDR1 as MDHEN and CDR2 as SYDVKM. The CDR3 region has the DNA TGTGCCAGCAGTCCCTCGGACATGCTCTTAGCCAAAAACATTCAGTACTTC. Encoded protein: CASSPSDMLLAKNIQYF.

This clonotype was counted only a few times. The V call is TRBV2, the J call TRBJ2-2; tentative D call: TRBD2 (5 bases). V was clipped by 8 bases and J by 5 bases, with 12 bases between them. The germline CDR1 and CDR2 sequences are SNHLY and FYNNEI. CDR3 length: 13 residues. CDR3 protein: CASRRGWTGELFF. The CDR3 region has the DNA TGTGCCAGCCGTCGAGGGTGGACCGGGGAGCTGTTTTTT.

This chain uses TRBV4-3 with TRBJ1-5; tentative D call: TRBD1 (6 bases). From germline, CDR1 is LGHNA and CDR2 YSLEER. Trimming removed 0 bases at V and 5 bases at J, with 14 bases between. The CDR3 consists of 16 residues. The chain's CDR3 is CASSQDGGTHYQPQHF. CDR3 bases: TGCGCCAGCAGCCAAGATGGAGGGACACATTATCAGCCCCAGCATTTT.

This clonotype was found a few times. The genes are TRBV3-1 and TRBJ2-1; D is unclear. The CDR3 runs to 14 residues. Germline V gene data show CDR1 as LGHDT and CDR2 as YNNKEL (reference sequence). V lost 1 base and J 5 bases, leaving 9 bases between the germline ends. This CDR3 is CASSQVFSDNEQFF. The CDR3 bases are TGTGCCAGCAGCCAAGTGTTTAGTGACAATGAGCAGTTCTTC.

The V call is TRBV5-1, the J call TRBJ2-7; 13 positions agree with TRBD2. Per germline, CDR1 SGHRS and CDR2 YFSETQ. V lost 6 bases, J lost 7 bases, and 19 bases stayed unmatched. The CDR3 sequence is 18 residues long. The CDR3 here is CASTQGLAGPTISSEQYF. As DNA, the CDR3 is TGCGCCAGCACACAGGGACTAGCGGGGCCCACCATCTCGAGTGAGCAGTACTTC. The variable domain in full, with the rest retrieved from reference TRBV5-1 and TRBJ2-7, is KAGVTQTPRYLIKTRGQQVTLSCSPISGHRSVSWYQQTPGQGLQFLFEYFSETQRNKGNFPGRFSGRQFSNSRSEMNVSTLELGDSALYLCASTQGLAGPTISSEQYFGPGTRLTVT.

For the CDR3, the DNA is TGTGCCAGCAGCCCCCGGGGGGCCGCCTACGAGCAGTACTTC. Translated, it gives CASSPRGAAYEQYF. The genes are TRBV7-2 and TRBJ2-7; D possibly corresponds to TRBD2 (7 bases). The germline CDR1 and CDR2 sequences are SGHTA and FQGNSA. The CDR3 is 14 residues long. Trimming stripped 5 bases from V and 2 bases from J, with 13 bases between.

Only a few counts were recorded for this clonotype. The CDR3 DNA follows: TGTGCCAGCAGTCACCGGACGAGCTACGAGCAGTACTTC. Translation: CASSHRTSYEQYF. The rearrangement links TRBV13 to TRBJ2-7; no reliable D call. V gave up 6 bases and J gave up 3 bases, with 12 bases separating them. There are 13 residues in the CDR3. Germline V CDR1 and CDR2: PRHDT, FYEKMQ (reference sequence).

This clonotype came up many times. V usage is TRBV4-3 and J usage is TRBJ1-1; D is unresolved. The CDR3 contains 10 residues. From germline, CDR1 is LGHNA and CDR2 YSLEER. V was shortened by 10 bases and J by 1 base, with 4 bases between the two germline ends. CDR3 protein: CATWNTEAFF. The CDR3 region has the DNA TGCGCCACATGGAACACTGAAGCTTTCTTT.

This clonotype was observed a handful of times. The chain links TRBV5-1 to TRBJ2-2; TRBD1 matches 7 bases. V dropped 4 bases and J dropped 4; count of bases not matched to a gene: 4. CDR3 length: 14 residues. Per the germline V gene, CDR1 is SGHRS and CDR2 is YFSETQ. In DNA form, the CDR3 reads TGCGCCAGCAGCGCCTGGACAGGCACCGGGGAGCTGTTTTTT. Amino acids: CASSAWTGTGELFF.

This clonotype has only a few counts. The rearrangement joins TRBV12-3 or TRBV12-4 to TRBJ2-7; 10 bases agree with TRBD2. After removal of 0 bases from V and 6 bases from J, the junction contained 8 bases not matched to a gene. The CDR3 totals 16 residues. The CDR3 region is CASSLASSGGAPEQYF. The CDR3, as DNA: TGTGCCAGCAGTTTAGCGTCCAGCGGGGGGGCCCCCGAGCAGTACTTC.

V is TRBV5-1 and J is TRBJ2-2; 8 nucleotides match TRBD1. The germline V gene encodes CDR1 SGHRS and CDR2 YFSETQ. This CDR3 has 14 amino acids. V was pared by 4 bases and J by 7 bases, with 6 bases of the junction left unmatched. CDR3 protein: CASSQDRADGELFF. In nucleotides, the CDR3 is TGCGCCAGCAGCCAGGACAGGGCGGACGGGGAGCTGTTTTTT.

The chain joins TRBV20-1 to TRBJ2-7, with 8 bases lining up with TRBD1. V was clipped by 6 bases and J by 4 bases; unmatched bases: 11. CDR1 DFQATT and CDR2 SNEGSKA come from the germline V gene (reference sequence). The CDR3 is 14 residues long. The CDR3 region is CSATRQGIRYEQYF. The CDR3 DNA reads TGCAGTGCAACGAGACAGGGGATTCGGTACGAGCAGTACTTC.